This T cell receptor beta chain was found in a study of shared clonotypes between healthy human individuals. The V gene's germline CDR1 is LNHDA and CDR2 SQIVND (reference sequence). The junction had 9 bases not matched to a gene; V was cut back by 6 bases and J by 2 bases. The CDR3 runs to 15 residues. Libraries were prepared by immunoSEQ multiplex PCR; TCRdb keeps only in-frame clonotypes and omits some of them. The data show about 2.1 million clones, roughly 95% seen once. CD45RO-negative CD8 cells positively selected for CCR7 made up the naive population, which excluded terminally differentiated effector memory CD45RA+ cells.

This sequence joins TRBV19 and TRBJ2-7; TRBD2 agrees at 8 bases. This TCR derives from a man aged 18 to 35 in good health. Some clones in this sample may be carry-over from other donors' samples. The sequenced sample was naive CD8+ T cells from PBMCs. The CDR3 region has the DNA TGTGCCAGTAGCGTGACGGGGGGGGGACCCTACGAGCAGTACTTC. Translation gives CASSVTGGGPYEQYF.